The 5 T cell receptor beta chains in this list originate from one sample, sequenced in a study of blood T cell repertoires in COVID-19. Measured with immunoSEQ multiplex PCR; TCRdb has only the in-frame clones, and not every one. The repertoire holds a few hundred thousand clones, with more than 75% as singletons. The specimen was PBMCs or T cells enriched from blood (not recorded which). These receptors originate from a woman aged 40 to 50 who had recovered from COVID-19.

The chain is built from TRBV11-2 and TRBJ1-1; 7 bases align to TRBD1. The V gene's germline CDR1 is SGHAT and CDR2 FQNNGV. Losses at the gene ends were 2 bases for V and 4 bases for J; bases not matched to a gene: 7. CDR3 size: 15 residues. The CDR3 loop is CASSLIIGGGTEAFF. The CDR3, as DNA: TGTGCCAGCAGCTTAATAATAGGGGGCGGCACTGAAGCTTTCTTT.

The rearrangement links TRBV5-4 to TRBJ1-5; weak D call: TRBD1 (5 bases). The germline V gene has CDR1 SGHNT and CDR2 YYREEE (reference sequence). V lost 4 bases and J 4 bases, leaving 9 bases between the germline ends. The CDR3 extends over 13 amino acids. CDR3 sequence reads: CASSPDSNQPQHF. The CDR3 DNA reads TGTGCCAGCAGCCCTGACAGTAATCAGCCCCAGCATTTT.

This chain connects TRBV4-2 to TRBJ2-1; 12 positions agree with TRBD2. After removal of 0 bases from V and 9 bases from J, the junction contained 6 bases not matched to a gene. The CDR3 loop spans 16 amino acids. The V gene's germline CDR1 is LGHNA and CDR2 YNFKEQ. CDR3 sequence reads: CASSQDAASGRGEQFF. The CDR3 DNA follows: TGTGCCAGCAGCCAAGATGCTGCTAGCGGGAGGGGTGAGCAGTTCTTC.

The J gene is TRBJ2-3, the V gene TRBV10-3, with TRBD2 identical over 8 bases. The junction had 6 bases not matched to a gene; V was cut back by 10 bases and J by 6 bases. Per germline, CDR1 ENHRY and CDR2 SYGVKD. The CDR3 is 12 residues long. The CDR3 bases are TGTGCCACCCGGGAGGGCCCGGATACGCAGTATTTT. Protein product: CATREGPDTQYF.

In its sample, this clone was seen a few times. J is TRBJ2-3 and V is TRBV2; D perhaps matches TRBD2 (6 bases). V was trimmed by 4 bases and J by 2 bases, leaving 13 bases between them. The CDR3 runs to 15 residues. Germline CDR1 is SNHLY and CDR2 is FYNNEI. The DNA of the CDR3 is TGTGCCAGCAGTGGGCGGGGAAGACTCACAGATACGCAGTATTTT. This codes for CASSGRGRLTDTQYF.